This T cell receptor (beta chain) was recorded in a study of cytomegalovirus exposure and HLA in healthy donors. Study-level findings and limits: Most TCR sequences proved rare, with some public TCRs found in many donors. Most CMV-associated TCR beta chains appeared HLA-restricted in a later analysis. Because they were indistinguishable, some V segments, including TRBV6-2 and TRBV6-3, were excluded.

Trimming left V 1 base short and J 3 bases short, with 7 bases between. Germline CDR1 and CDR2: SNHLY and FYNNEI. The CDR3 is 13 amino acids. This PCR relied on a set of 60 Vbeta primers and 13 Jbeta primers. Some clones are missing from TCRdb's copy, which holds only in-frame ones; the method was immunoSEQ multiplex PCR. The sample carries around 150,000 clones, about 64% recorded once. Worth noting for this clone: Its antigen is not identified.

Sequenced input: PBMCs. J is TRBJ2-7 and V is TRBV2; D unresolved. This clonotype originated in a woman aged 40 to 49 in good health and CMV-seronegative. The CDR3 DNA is TGTGCCAGCAGTGAAGGGCCCAACTACGAGCAGTACTTC. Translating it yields CASSEGPNYEQYF.